A selection of T cell receptor beta chains follows, all from one sample in a study of PD-L1 blockade in urothelial cancer. Assay used: immunoSEQ multiplex PCR; TCRdb lists only in-frame clones, some missing. The sample lists roughly 26,000 clones; roughly 90% were seen once. Sequenced material: PBMCs, taken around atezolizumab (anti-PD-L1) treatment. The receptors stem from a man aged 55 to 70 with urothelial cancer. The CDR3 runs from the conserved cysteine through the conserved F or W. The D gene is left open where the match is weak. Clone size appears in some rows only: once, few, many, or a class for an expanded clone.

J	size	D	V	DNA	CDR3
TRBJ2-2	-	TRBD1	TRBV30	TGTGCCTGGAACCCGGGACAGGGGGGACTCGGAACCGGGGAGCTGTTTTTT	CAWNPGQGGLGTGELFF
TRBJ2-7	-	TRBD1	TRBV5-6	TGTGCCAGCAGCTTAGATTTAATGCGGGGACAGGTTATCTACGAGCAGTACTTC	CASSLDLMRGQVIYEQYF
TRBJ1-4	-	-	TRBV27	TGTGCCAGCAGCGGGTGGGGCTTTAATGAAAAACTGTTTTTT	CASSGWGFNEKLFF
TRBJ2-7	-	-	TRBV5-5	TGTGCCAGCAGCTTGAGCCAGGGCGAGCAGTACTTC	CASSLSQGEQYF
TRBJ2-5	-	TRBD1	TRBV5-1	TGCGCCAGCAACGGACAGGTCCAAGAGACCCAGTACTTC	CASNGQVQETQYF
TRBJ1-3	-	-	TRBV19	TGTGCCAGCGCAAACCGGGACTCTGGAAACACCATATATTTT	CASANRDSGNTIYF
TRBJ2-7	few	-	TRBV9	TGTGCCAGCAGCGGCCGGGACAACTCCTACGAGCAGTACTTC	CASSGRDNSYEQYF
TRBJ1-5	-	TRBD1	TRBV5-1	TGCGCCAGCAGCCCGGGGACAGATAGCAATCAGCCCCAGCATTTT	CASSPGTDSNQPQHF
TRBJ2-1	once	-	TRBV6-6	TGTGCCAGCATGGACGGGATAAACTCCTACAATGAGCAGTTCTTC	CASMDGINSYNEQFF
TRBJ2-5	-	-	TRBV6-1	TGTGCCAGCAGTGAAAATGTCCTCTGGACCCAGTACTTC	CASSENVLWTQYF
TRBJ2-2	-	TRBD2	TRBV2	TGTGCCAGCCGGCAGCAGGGAGCCGGGACTAGCAACACCGGGGAGCTGTTTTTT	CASRQQGAGTSNTGELFF
TRBJ2-1	-	TRBD1	TRBV5-1	TGCGCCAGCAGCTCCGGGACAGGACGCTACAATGAGCAGTTCTTC	CASSSGTGRYNEQFF
TRBJ1-2	once	-	TRBV5-1	TGCGCCAGCAGCTTTCGACAGTCTGCTAACTATGGCTACACCTTC	CASSFRQSANYGYTF
TRBJ1-5	-	-	TRBV7-2	TGTGCCAGCAGCAAAGAAGGACAGCTATCTAGCAATCAGCCCCAGCATTTT	CASSKEGQLSSNQPQHF
TRBJ1-5	few	TRBD1	TRBV2	TGTGCCAGCAGCCTTGGACAGGCCACAAATCAGCCCCAGCATTTT	CASSLGQATNQPQHF
TRBJ2-7	-	-	TRBV18	TGTGCCAGCTCACCAGGGAGTGTCAAGTTTGGCGAGCAGTACTTC	CASSPGSVKFGEQYF